Sequencing of this TCR beta chain was carried out in a study of blood T cell repertoires in COVID-19. As for the study in general: COVID-19 samples collected from the United States, Italy and Spain covered acute and convalescent phases. T cells, B-cell-depleted T cells, or PBMCs provided the cDNA or gDNA that served as material.

Per the study methods: Cell counts per sample came from amplifying reference gene primers. The repertoire was sequenced with immunoSEQ multiplex PCR; TCRdb's copy has only in-frame clones and lacks some. That table gives V, J and clone size, and the DNA gave D and trimming. In the table there are about 50,000 clones, approximately 82% of which are singletons. Trimming at V came to 4 bases and at J to 7 bases, leaving 7 bases not matched to a gene. The CDR3 runs 15 residues. Germline loops: CDR1 MNHEY, CDR2 SVGAGI. The clonotype originates from a man in his 70s with active COVID-19. J is TRBJ1-6 and V is TRBV6-5; TRBD1 aligns across 7 bases. Sequenced material: peripheral blood. The CDR3 sequence: CASSLTPGQNSPLHF. DNA of the CDR3: TGTGCCAGCAGTTTGACTCCGGGACAGAATTCACCCCTCCACTTT.